The clone carrying this T cell receptor beta chain appeared a few times. No antigen is known for it. The sample is drawn from a study of T-cell memory formation after mild COVID-19. Whole-study results and caveats: Nothing showed for sure that second-wave clones peaking on day 37 were SARS-CoV-2 specific.

TCRdb re-analysed the 5' RACE reads in MiXCR, keeping a single row per CDR3 protein. The data show hundreds of thousands of distinct CDR3 sequences, roughly 20% seen once. The CDR3 is 14 residues long. The germline gives CDR1 KGHDR, CDR2 SFDVKD. V shed 7 bases and J shed 1 base, with 10 bases lying between them. The TCR was taken from an adult woman who had mild COVID-19 (a few samples of this study predate the infection). Cell type and time point are not known. Specimen: PBMCs or a T cell subset sorted from them (not recorded which). The chain combines TRBV24-1 with TRBJ2-1; D assignment may be TRBD1 or TRBD2 (5 bases each). In DNA, the CDR3 is TGTGCCACCAGGGCCAGGGAGTCCTACAATGAGCAGTTCTTC. This gives the protein CATRARESYNEQFF.